This TCR beta chain emerged from a study of identifying expanded T cells in peripheral blood (dated by TCRdb to the late 2010s). For the study in its entirety: Separate aliquots of the same genomic DNA pool were sequenced to produce technical replicates, and four replicates were compared in pairs. Overall study results and their limits: The binomial model flagged about 1.3 differentially abundant clones between technical replicates but about 16 over two weeks and approximately 18 over approximately 4 weeks. The authors expected biological variance in healthy repertoires might increase further over much longer intervals such as months to years. Across all healthy-donor time intervals, the beta-binomial model significantly lowered both the number of clones called differentially abundant and the false-positive rate. In all healthy donors, the variance in clone template counts between samples taken around two weeks apart rose significantly as total template count increased.

Here V drops 0 bases and J drops 5 bases, and the junction holds 11 bases not matched to any gene. CDR1 and CDR2 are read off the germline V gene as ENHRY and SYGVKD. The CDR3 numbers 17 residues from cysteine through phenylalanine. Only the CDR3 part of the read is kept: 51 bases, read in frame from the first base. TCRbeta CDR3 regions were profiled by bias-controlled multiplex PCR amplification of genomic DNA with the immunoSEQ Assay. Turning to the authors' computational methods: To quantify the absolute abundance of each unique TCRbeta CDR3 region, the sequences were collapsed and filtered. Differential abundance was tested with a binomial (Fisher-equivalent) model and with a beta-binomial model adding time-dependent variance fitted from healthy donors. Any clone with fewer than 5 combined templates was excluded, and a clone was called differentially abundant if its Benjamini-Hochberg FDR was below 0.01. Using the form v = (b*log(k)+a)^2, the beta-binomial variance was modeled as a function of the total template count across the two samples. TCRdb took this table from immuneACCESS and kept in-frame rearrangements with V and J called. Such tables lack part of the clones; where checked against another copy, unresolved V genes explain under half of the gap, and the rest is unexplained. V and J calls and clone size follow that table, whereas D and trimming were derived from the DNA. The sample table holds approximately 83,000 clones, of which 85% were seen once. The ten largest make up around 4.5% of the sample.

To note about this clone: Its antigen is not yet known. No base quality values were provided; no much bigger clone lies one nucleotide off.

No immune events, such as infections, were documented for the healthy donors during the collection period. Healthy-donor blood repertoires served as a training cohort to calibrate time-dependent variance in a beta-binomial model of T-cell clone differential abundance. The training cohort comprised 10 or so healthy donors, 3 female and 7 male. Donor ages ranged from 29 to 64 years, with an average of approximately 43 years. Obtained from a commercial supplier, whole blood was collected from each healthy donor at three time points set around 14 days apart. For immunosequencing, genomic DNA was extracted from whole blood that had not been sorted.

The source of this sequence is a person aged 18-70 years in good health. The chain is made from TRBV10-3 and TRBJ2-3; the central 7 bases match TRBD1. Sequences were obtained from blood. The sequenced DNA is TGTGCCATCAGTGAGTCTGAGGGGGTCCCAGGGGGAGATACGCAGTATTTT. Translated, it gives CAISESEGVPGGDTQYF.